A selection of T cell receptor beta chains follows, all from one sample in a study of blood T cell repertoires in COVID-19. Clones were sequenced by immunoSEQ multiplex PCR, and TCRdb holds only the in-frame ones, with some missing. This repertoire shows 150,000 to 200,000 clones, approximately 84% found once; its top ten account for approximately 12%. Sequencing was performed on PBMCs or T cells enriched from blood (not recorded which). The receptors stem from a man aged 50 to 59 who had recovered from COVID-19. Both conserved end residues are part of each CDR3. The D gene is left open where the match is weak. The size field is filled for only some rows; it gives once, few, many or a size class.

v_gene	abundance	d_gene	j_gene	CDR3aa	CDR3nt
TRBV7-9	NA	NA	TRBJ1-5	CASSLDGGSNQPQHF	TGTGCCAGCAGCTTAGATGGGGGGAGCAATCAGCCCCAGCATTTT
TRBV5-5	NA	NA	TRBJ1-3	CASSLARGSRNTIYF	TGTGCCAGCAGCTTGGCCCGAGGGAGTAGAAACACCATATATTTT
TRBV12-3/TRBV12-4	NA	NA	TRBJ1-2	CASSFRRSARLF	TGTGCCAGCAGTTTTCGTCGGTCAGCTAGACTCTTC
TRBV12-5	few	TRBD2	TRBJ2-5	CASGLSGTRAVPRETQYF	TGTGCTAGTGGTTTATCCGGGACTAGAGCTGTCCCAAGAGAGACCCAGTACTTC
TRBV6-5	NA	TRBD2	TRBJ2-3	CASSLGLAGTRGQYF	TGTGCCAGCAGTTTGGGACTAGCGGGGACCCGTGGGCAGTATTTT
TRBV5-1	NA	NA	TRBJ1-4	CASSNGQFNEKLFF	TGCGCCAGCAGTAACGGACAGTTTAATGAAAAACTGTTTTTT
TRBV5-3	NA	NA	TRBJ2-7	CARSEDYEQYF	TGTGCCAGAAGCGAGGACTACGAGCAGTACTTC
TRBV11-2	NA	TRBD1	TRBJ1-6	CASSSGQVTDSPLHF	TGTGCCAGCAGCTCGGGACAGGTTACCGATTCACCCCTCCACTTT
TRBV27	NA	TRBD1	TRBJ1-2	CASSRTGTYGYTF	TGTGCCAGCAGCAGGACAGGGACCTATGGCTACACCTTC
TRBV18	NA	TRBD1	TRBJ1-4	CASSDTQGREKLFF	TGTGCCAGCTCAGACACACAGGGGAGAGAAAAACTGTTTTTT
TRBV27	NA	TRBD1	TRBJ1-2	CASNSGGRPYGYTF	TGTGCCAGTAACTCAGGGGGCCGCCCCTATGGCTACACCTTC
TRBV2	NA	NA	TRBJ1-5	CARNPGLQNQPQHF	TGTGCCAGGAATCCGGGACTGCAGAATCAGCCCCAGCATTTT
TRBV7-2	NA	TRBD2	TRBJ2-7	CASSLISGGQIGEQYF	TGTGCCAGCAGCTTAATTAGCGGGGGCCAAATCGGAGAGCAGTACTTC
TRBV9	NA	TRBD1	TRBJ1-2	CASSAGGANYGYTF	TGTGCCAGCAGCGCAGGGGGCGCAAACTATGGCTACACCTTC
TRBV4-1	NA	NA	TRBJ2-1	CASSQDSGGPYYNEQFF	TGCGCCAGCAGCCAAGATTCGGGGGGCCCCTACTACAATGAGCAGTTCTTC
TRBV27	NA	TRBD1	TRBJ1-5	CATRTGGNNQPQHF	TGTGCCACTCGTACAGGGGGCAATAATCAGCCCCAGCATTTT
TRBV2	NA	TRBD1	TRBJ1-5	CASSEDSGGNQPQHF	TGTGCCAGCAGTGAGGACTCAGGGGGAAATCAGCCCCAGCATTTT
TRBV5-6	NA	TRBD2	TRBJ2-1	CASSLIAGGQNEQFF	TGTGCCAGCAGCTTGATAGCGGGGGGGCAGAATGAGCAGTTCTTC
TRBV5-4	NA	NA	TRBJ1-6	CASSVEGWSPLHF	TGTGCCAGCAGCGTCGAGGGATGGTCACCCCTCCACTTT
TRBV19	NA	TRBD1	TRBJ1-5	CASSIDRTGSGQPQHF	TGTGCCAGTAGTATAGACAGGACAGGGAGTGGTCAGCCCCAGCATTTT
TRBV18	NA	NA	TRBJ2-7	CASSTGQDLDEQYF	TGTGCCAGCTCAACGGGACAAGACCTAGACGAGCAGTACTTC
TRBV7-2	NA	NA	TRBJ2-2	CASSLGRAGELFF	TGTGCCAGCAGCTTAGGCAGGGCCGGGGAGCTGTTTTTT
TRBV18	NA	NA	TRBJ2-7	CASSPRRDRDLGGSYEQYF	TGTGCCAGCTCACCACGTCGTGACAGGGACTTAGGGGGCTCCTACGAGCAGTACTTC
TRBV7-2	once	NA	TRBJ1-2	CASYLGAANYGYTF	TGTGCCAGCTACCTGGGGGCGGCTAACTATGGCTACACCTTC
TRBV7-3	NA	TRBD2	TRBJ2-3	CASSLGLAGGSHTDTQYF	TGTGCCAGCAGCCTGGGACTAGCGGGGGGGTCACACACAGATACGCAGTATTTT
TRBV10-3	NA	NA	TRBJ1-2	CAISGGPEKANYGYTF	TGTGCCATCAGTGGGGGCCCCGAGAAAGCTAACTATGGCTACACCTTC
TRBV6-5	NA	TRBD1	TRBJ1-2	CASSRGTGLGYTF	TGTGCCAGCAGCCGCGGGACAGGGCTAGGCTACACCTTC
TRBV9	NA	NA	TRBJ2-3	CASSVGADTQYF	TGTGCCAGCAGCGTAGGAGCAGATACGCAGTATTTT
TRBV29-1	NA	NA	TRBJ2-7	CSVVGTSYEQYF	TGCAGCGTTGTCGGGACTTCCTACGAGCAGTACTTC
TRBV15	NA	TRBD1	TRBJ1-1	CATSRDHVTGGENTEAFF	TGTGCCACCAGCAGAGATCATGTGACAGGGGGGGAGAACACTGAAGCTTTCTTT
TRBV18	NA	TRBD1	TRBJ2-1	CASSLDRGGLNEQFF	TGTGCCAGCTCACTAGACAGGGGCGGCTTAAATGAGCAGTTCTTC
TRBV4-2	NA	NA	TRBJ1-1	CASSPGGGRTEAFF	TGTGCCAGCAGCCCGGGGGGAGGAAGGACTGAAGCTTTCTTT
TRBV7-2	NA	NA	TRBJ1-3	CASSLAGGGNTIYF	TGTGCCAGCAGCTTAGCGGGGGGTGGAAACACCATATATTTT
TRBV6-5	NA	NA	TRBJ1-1	CASSYPGRGTEAFF	TGTGCCAGCAGTTACCCTGGAAGGGGCACTGAAGCTTTCTTT
TRBV6-6	NA	NA	TRBJ1-3	CASSYSGGQTGNTIYF	TGTGCCAGCAGTTACTCCGGGGGGCAAACTGGAAACACCATATATTTT
TRBV29-1	NA	NA	TRBJ1-1	CSAVDRGEAFF	TGCAGCGCCGTGGACAGAGGTGAAGCTTTCTTT
TRBV10-3	NA	NA	TRBJ1-2	CAISESLARGYTF	TGTGCCATCAGTGAGTCTCTCGCTAGGGGCTACACCTTC
TRBV5-6	NA	TRBD1	TRBJ1-2	CASGEQGFGYTF	TGTGCCAGCGGGGAACAGGGGTTTGGCTACACCTTC
TRBV9	NA	NA	TRBJ2-1	CASSSPGGQFDNEQFF	TGTGCCAGCAGCTCCCCCGGGGGACAGTTCGACAATGAGCAGTTCTTC
TRBV3-1/TRBV3-2	NA	TRBD2	TRBJ2-3	CASSQGLTSGASTDTQYF	TGTGCCAGCAGCCAAGGCTTAACTAGCGGAGCGTCCACAGATACGCAGTATTTT
TRBV24-1	NA	NA	TRBJ2-3	CATSGVSDRDTQYF	TGTGCCACCAGTGGGGTCAGCGATAGAGATACGCAGTATTTT
TRBV29-1	NA	TRBD1	TRBJ1-2	CSVPQGGYGYTF	TGCAGCGTGCCACAGGGGGGCTATGGCTACACCTTC
TRBV27	NA	NA	TRBJ2-1	CASILGSGRNEQFF	TGTGCCAGCATCCTGGGCAGCGGCAGAAATGAGCAGTTCTTC
TRBV19	NA	NA	TRBJ1-2	CASSPREGGYTF	TGTGCCAGTAGTCCCCGGGAGGGCGGCTACACCTTC
TRBV7-8	NA	NA	TRBJ2-1	CASSLDITGTRLNEQFF	TGTGCCAGCAGCTTAGATATCACCGGGACAAGGCTCAATGAGCAGTTCTTC
TRBV18	NA	NA	TRBJ1-2	CASSPEGQSSYTF	TGTGCCAGCTCACCGGAAGGACAATCGAGCTACACCTTC
TRBV7-9	NA	TRBD1	TRBJ2-7	CASSFVRQGQHEQYF	TGTGCCAGCAGCTTTGTCCGACAGGGCCAGCACGAGCAGTACTTC
TRBV18	NA	TRBD1	TRBJ1-4	CASSPGQGGNEKLFF	TGTGCCAGCTCCCCAGGACAGGGGGGGAATGAAAAACTGTTTTTT
TRBV7-9	once	NA	TRBJ1-1	CASRRPSNFSTEAFF	TGTGCCAGCAGACGCCCAAGTAATTTTAGCACTGAAGCTTTCTTT
TRBV2	many	NA	TRBJ1-3	CASKPSGNTIYF	TGTGCCAGCAAGCCCTCTGGAAACACCATATATTTT